A selection of T cell receptor beta chains follows, all from one sample in a study of brain T cells in children with intractable seizures. Clones were read by immunoSEQ multiplex PCR, and TCRdb kept only the in-frame ones, dropping some. The top ten clones hold 5% to 7% of a sample with roughly 23,000 clones, roughly 94% of them seen once. The sequences come from peripheral blood, collected at surgery. All receptors derive from a boy aged 10-17 years with focal cortical dysplasia and intractable seizures. Both conserved end residues are part of each CDR3. The order of the fields is V gene, J gene, D gene, CDR3 DNA, CDR3 protein. A D gene is named only where the DNA matches it firmly.

V gene: TRBV10-3
J gene: TRBJ1-2
D gene: .
CDR3 DNA: TGTGCCATCAGCCAAGGCTCTGGCTACACCTTC
CDR3 protein: CAISQGSGYTF

V gene: TRBV28
J gene: TRBJ2-7
D gene: .
CDR3 DNA: TGTGCCAGCAGAACGGGGTCAGCCGTCGGCTACGAGCAGTACTTC
CDR3 protein: CASRTGSAVGYEQYF

V gene: TRBV7-3
J gene: TRBJ2-3
D gene: .
CDR3 DNA: TGTGCCAGCAGCTTACATGGGAGCGCAGATACGCAGTATTTT
CDR3 protein: CASSLHGSADTQYF

V gene: TRBV25-1
J gene: TRBJ2-6
D gene: .
CDR3 DNA: TGTGCCAGCAGTGGTCACTTGGCCCCCGGGGCCAACGTCCTGACTTTC
CDR3 protein: CASSGHLAPGANVLTF

V gene: TRBV2
J gene: TRBJ2-1
D gene: TRBD2
CDR3 DNA: TGTGCCAGCAGTGAAGCCCCGGGACGGCCGGGACTAGCGGGCAATGAGCAGTTCTTC
CDR3 protein: CASSEAPGRPGLAGNEQFF

V gene: TRBV4-1
J gene: TRBJ1-1
D gene: .
CDR3 DNA: TGCGCCAGCAGCCAAGATCCCCTCGTTCTGAACACTGAAGCTTTCTTT
CDR3 protein: CASSQDPLVLNTEAFF

V gene: TRBV28
J gene: TRBJ1-2
D gene: .
CDR3 DNA: TGTGCCAGCCGCCCTGGGGCAGGGGCCGTTATTAACTATGGCTACACCTTC
CDR3 protein: CASRPGAGAVINYGYTF

V gene: TRBV11-3
J gene: TRBJ2-7
D gene: TRBD1
CDR3 DNA: TGTGCCAGCAGCTCCCGGGACAGGGCGCACGAGCAGTACTTC
CDR3 protein: CASSSRDRAHEQYF

V gene: TRBV6-6
J gene: TRBJ1-2
D gene: .
CDR3 DNA: TGTGCCAGCAGTTACTCTTTGGAGGCATCTAACTATGGCTACACCTTC
CDR3 protein: CASSYSLEASNYGYTF

V gene: TRBV7-6
J gene: TRBJ1-3
D gene: .
CDR3 DNA: TGTGCCAGCAGCTTAGCGCAGGACACCATATATTTT
CDR3 protein: CASSLAQDTIYF

V gene: TRBV15
J gene: TRBJ1-4
D gene: .
CDR3 DNA: TGTGCCACCAGCAGAGAAGAGACGGGAGCGGAAAAACTGTTTTTT
CDR3 protein: CATSREETGAEKLFF

V gene: TRBV3-1/TRBV3-2
J gene: TRBJ2-5
D gene: .
CDR3 DNA: TGTGCCAGCAGCCAAACGAGGGAGACCCAGTACTTC
CDR3 protein: CASSQTRETQYF

V gene: TRBV6-4
J gene: TRBJ2-1
D gene: TRBD1
CDR3 DNA: TGTGCCAGCAGTGCCGGGACAGGGGGAAACAATGAGCAGTTCTTC
CDR3 protein: CASSAGTGGNNEQFF

V gene: TRBV6-1
J gene: TRBJ1-1
D gene: TRBD1
CDR3 DNA: TGTGCCAGCAGTGGAACTGACAGGGGGGCTGTGAACACTGAAGCTTTCTTT
CDR3 protein: CASSGTDRGAVNTEAFF

V gene: TRBV5-1
J gene: TRBJ2-3
D gene: .
CDR3 DNA: TGCGCCAGCAGCGATACAGGCCATACGCAGTATTTT
CDR3 protein: CASSDTGHTQYF

V gene: TRBV27
J gene: TRBJ1-2
D gene: TRBD1
CDR3 DNA: TGTGCCAGCAGGAAACAGGGGATTGGTTATGGCTACACCTTC
CDR3 protein: CASRKQGIGYGYTF

V gene: TRBV4-1
J gene: TRBJ2-7
D gene: TRBD1
CDR3 DNA: TGCGCCAGCAGCCAAACCGGGACAGGGACCTACGAGCAGTACTTC
CDR3 protein: CASSQTGTGTYEQYF

V gene: TRBV4-1
J gene: TRBJ2-3
D gene: .
CDR3 DNA: TGCGCCAGCAGCCAAGGACAGGGACTATTCGGTGGACGCACAGATACGCAGTATTTT
CDR3 protein: CASSQGQGLFGGRTDTQYF